The 5 T cell receptor beta chains below come from one sample, sequenced in a study of blood T cell repertoires in COVID-19. The data were produced by immunoSEQ multiplex PCR, yet TCRdb's version contains in-frame clones alone and is incomplete. This table has around 80,000 clones, about four fifths appearing once. The material sequenced was peripheral blood. The receptor source for this set is a human donor in a cohort sampled during active COVID-19.

This chain uses TRBV29-1 with TRBJ2-6; D remains ambiguous. The V end was cut by 4 bases, the J end by 0 bases, with 10 bases between. Germline CDR1 and CDR2: SQVTM and ANQGSEA. The CDR3 runs 15 residues. CDR3 sequence: CSVGGTSSGANVLTF. CDR3 DNA: TGCAGCGTTGGAGGTACGAGCTCTGGGGCCAACGTCCTGACTTTC.

In DNA form, the CDR3 reads TGTGCCAGTAGTAGGGGACTAGCGGGGGTCTCCTACAATGAGCAGTTCTTC. Translation: CASSRGLAGVSYNEQFF. The chain couples TRBV19 to TRBJ2-1, with 14 positions matching TRBD2. Germline CDR1 LNHDA, CDR2 SQIVND (reference sequence). Unmatched junction bases numbered 2, after V lost 4 bases and J lost 0 bases. The CDR3 is made up of 17 amino acids.

This rearrangement joins TRBV24-1 to TRBJ2-1, with D perhaps matching TRBD1 (6 bases). The CDR3 sequence is 16 residues long. Per germline, CDR1 KGHDR and CDR2 SFDVKD. V was cut by 4 bases and J by 2 bases, with 14 bases left in between. Written as DNA, the CDR3 is TGTGCCACCAGTGACATAGTTGGGACAACCTACAATGAGCAGTTCTTC. This encodes CATSDIVGTTYNEQFF.

The chain joins TRBV28 to TRBJ2-4; TRBD2 matches at 12 bases. The trim removed 6 bases at V and 9 bases at J, leaving 9 bases unmatched. Germline CDR1 is MDHEN and CDR2 is SYDVKM. This CDR3 is 15 amino acids long. The chain's CDR3 is CASSQGTSGFGIQYF. In DNA, the CDR3 is TGTGCCAGCAGCCAGGGGACTAGCGGGTTTGGCATTCAGTACTTC. Combining the CDR3 with reference TRBV28 and TRBJ2-4 gives the whole variable domain DVKVTQSSRYLVKRTGEKVFLECVQDMDHENMFWYRQDPGLGLRLIYFSYDVKMKEKGDIPEGYSVSREKKERFSLILESASTNQTSMYLCASSQGTSGFGIQYFGAGTRLSVL.

The chain has TRBV7-3 and TRBJ2-1; 8 nucleotides align to TRBD2. Germline V CDR1 and CDR2: SGHTA, FQGTGA. The CDR3 totals 15 residues. V trimming: 3 bases; J trimming: 7 bases; junction bases outside the gene matches: 8. CDR3 DNA: TGTGCCAGCAGCTTTTTAGCGGGGCCGGGAAATGAGCAGTTCTTC. It specifies CASSFLAGPGNEQFF.